One sample yielded the 31 T cell receptor beta chains listed below, sequenced in a study of blood T cell repertoires in COVID-19 (dated by TCRdb to 2019 to 2021). Libraries were constructed by the immunoSEQ multiplex PCR assay. Imported from immuneACCESS, the table was reduced by TCRdb to in-frame sequences with V and J called. These copies leave out some clones; in studies compared against another copy, an unresolved V gene accounts for under half, and the cause of the remainder is not known. The sample table holds 270,000 or so clones, of which roughly 90% were seen once. Under 3% of the sample is in the top ten clones. Sample: PBMCs or T cells enriched from blood (not recorded which). Every receptor here comes from a woman in her thirties or forties with acute COVID-19.

The chain recombines TRBV28 with TRBJ2-1; 14 bases are shared with TRBD2. Germline lookup yields CDR1 MDHEN and CDR2 SYDVKM. Trimming removed 3 bases from V and 4 bases from J; junction bases left unmatched: 5. The CDR3 length is 17 residues. The CDR3 nucleotides read TGTGCCAGCAGTTTGACTAGCGGGGGGGCAAAGTACAATGAGCAGTTCTTC. Translating gives CASSLTSGGAKYNEQFF.

The V call is TRBV3-1 (or the pseudogene TRBV3-2), the J call TRBJ1-6; 10 bases are shared with TRBD1. Germline values: CDR1 LGHDT, CDR2 YNNKEL (reference sequence). V lost 1 base to trimming and J lost 10 bases; unmatched junction nucleotides: 4. CDR3 size: 15 residues. In nucleotides, the CDR3 is TGTGCCAGCAGCCAAGGACAGGGGGCGGACTCACCCCTCCACTTT. Encoded protein: CASSQGQGADSPLHF.

This clone was counted a single time. V is TRBV19 and J is TRBJ1-4; a possible D gene is TRBD1 (6 bases). The germline CDR1 and CDR2 sequences are LNHDA and SQIVND (reference sequence). The V gene lost 8 bases and the J gene lost 4 bases, with 11 bases spanning the gap. The CDR3 totals 13 residues. CDR3: CASLGHYNEKLFF. CDR3 nucleotide sequence: TGTGCCAGTCTGGGACACTATAATGAAAAACTGTTTTTT.

The chain joins TRBV19 to TRBJ1-5; the match to TRBD1 covers 7 bases. Germline-derived CDR1 and CDR2 are LNHDA and SQIVND (reference sequence). The CDR3 totals 15 residues. V dropped 5 bases and J dropped 3; count of bases not matched to a gene: 7. CDR3 in amino acids: CASSLRQGSNQPQHF. In DNA, the CDR3 is TGTGCCAGTAGTTTAAGACAGGGATCCAATCAGCCCCAGCATTTT.

CDR3 region: CASRTGAIGDGYTF. The DNA for the CDR3 is TGCGCCAGCAGGACAGGGGCTATTGGGGATGGCTACACCTTC. V usage is TRBV5-1 and J usage is TRBJ1-2, with 8 bases that match TRBD1. Losses at the gene ends were 5 bases for V and 6 bases for J; bases not matched to a gene: 9. This CDR3 comprises 14 residues. In germline, CDR1 is SGHRS, CDR2 YFSETQ.

V is TRBV6-2 or TRBV6-3 and J is TRBJ2-4; D is unresolved. CDR3 length equals 14 residues. V was clipped by 6 bases and J by 5 bases, with 14 bases between them. Germline CDR1 is MNHEY and CDR2 is SVGEGT. CDR3 loop: CASSQTASENIQYF. DNA for the CDR3: TGTGCCAGCAGCCAAACCGCGTCGGAAAACATTCAGTACTTC.

This clone was observed once. The rearrangement links TRBV28 to TRBJ1-5; the match to TRBD1 covers 9 bases. CDR3 length: 12 residues. Trimming at V came to 8 bases and at J to 9 bases, leaving 5 bases not matched to a gene. CDR1 and CDR2 (germline): MDHEN, SYDVKM. The CDR3: CASQGQGTPQHF. For the CDR3, the DNA is TGTGCCAGCCAGGGACAGGGTACGCCCCAGCATTTT.

This chain links TRBV7-2 with TRBJ2-5; perhaps TRBD2 as D (5 bases). Between the trimmed V and J ends, which lost 4 bases and 2 bases, there was a span of 11 bases. Germline lookup yields CDR1 SGHTA and CDR2 FQGNSA. CDR3 size: 14 residues. CDR3 sequence reads: CASSSYGVQETQYF. CDR3 in DNA: TGTGCCAGCAGCTCTTACGGGGTACAAGAGACCCAGTACTTC.

The CDR3 bases are TGCAGCGTCCTACTGGACACTCCGGGTCAGCCCCAGCATTTT. The encoded protein is CSVLLDTPGQPQHF. The chain is built from TRBV29-1 and TRBJ1-5; a possible D gene is TRBD1 (5 bases). Germline V lookup: CDR1 SQVTM, CDR2 ANQGSEA. This CDR3 is 14 amino acids long. The V end was cut by 6 bases, the J end by 6 bases, with 18 bases between. Using reference TRBV29-1 and TRBJ1-5 for the parts outside the CDR3, the full variable domain is SAVISQKPSRDICQRGTSLTIQCQVDSQVTMMFWYRQQPGQSLTLIATANQGSEATYESGFVIDKFPISRPNLTFSTLTVSNMSPEDSSIYLCSVLLDTPGQPQHFGDGTRLSIL.

The rearrangement joins TRBV4-2 to TRBJ2-7; D is unclear. This CDR3 has 11 amino acids. Germline CDR1 is LGHNA and CDR2 is YNFKEQ. The V and J ends lost 0 bases and 6 bases respectively, with 3 bases between them. The CDR3 DNA reads TGTGCCAGCAGCCAAGATCTCGAGCAGTACTTC. This gives the protein CASSQDLEQYF.

The rearrangement joins TRBV28 to TRBJ1-6; 8 nucleotides align to TRBD1. The length of the CDR3 is 13 residues. The germline V gene has CDR1 MDHEN and CDR2 SYDVKM. The V and J ends lost 8 bases and 10 bases, in that order; junction bases with no gene match: 7. The chain's CDR3 is CASQGQGRSPLHF. For the CDR3, the DNA is TGTGCCAGCCAAGGACAGGGTCGATCACCCCTCCACTTT.

The chain combines TRBV30 with TRBJ2-5; D is possibly TRBD2 (5 bases). Germline V gene data show CDR1 as GTSNPN and CDR2 as SVGIG (reference sequence). V lost 2 bases and J 4 bases, leaving 8 bases between the germline ends. This CDR3 spans 12 amino acids. The CDR3 protein is CAWSLAGETQYF. DNA of the CDR3: TGTGCCTGGAGTCTAGCAGGAGAGACCCAGTACTTC.

V and J are TRBV2 and TRBJ2-2; 9 bases map to TRBD2. Germline V gene lookup returns CDR1 SNHLY and CDR2 FYNNEI. With 6 bases clipped from V and 4 bases from J, the junction kept 3 bases outside the gene matches. The CDR3 is 14 amino acids. CDR3 sequence (DNA): TGTGCCAGCAGGCCGGGACTAGCCACCGGGGAGCTGTTTTTT. Its translation is CASRPGLATGELFF.

The genes are TRBV10-2 and TRBJ1-4; D is unclear. Trimming pared 7 bases from V and 7 bases from J, leaving 19 bases between. CDR1 is WSHSY and CDR2 is SAAADI in the germline V gene. This CDR3 has 15 residues. The CDR3 is CASTSSGAAGEKLFF. CDR3 nucleotides: TGCGCCAGCACTAGCTCGGGCGCCGCTGGTGAAAAACTGTTTTTT.

This clone was counted once. V and J are TRBV10-3 and TRBJ2-6; possible D gene TRBD1, 6 bases. The CDR3 runs 15 residues. Germline loops: CDR1 ENHRY, CDR2 SYGVKD. V was cut by 5 bases and J by 1 base, with 9 bases left in between. In DNA form, the CDR3 reads TGTGCCATCAGTTACACAGGGTCTGGGGCCAACGTCCTGACTTTC. Translation gives CAISYTGSGANVLTF.

The V and J genes are TRBV7-2 and TRBJ1-5; unclear D gene. The CDR3 spans 15 residues. Germline CDR1 is SGHTA and CDR2 is FQGNSA. The ends were cut back, 1 base at V and 4 bases at J, with 11 bases in the middle. CDR3 DNA sequence: TGTGCCAGCAGCTTAGGTGGAGAGTCGAATCAGCCCCAGCATTTT. This translates into CASSLGGESNQPQHF.

The rearrangement uses TRBV28 and TRBJ1-2; 9 bases fit TRBD1. This CDR3 has 17 amino acids. Germline lookup yields CDR1 MDHEN and CDR2 SYDVKM. V gave up 3 bases and J gave up 7 bases; unmatched junction bases: 15. CDR3 residues: CASSLKRTGDKGGGYTF. The CDR3 DNA sequence: TGTGCCAGCAGTTTGAAGCGGACAGGGGATAAGGGCGGTGGCTACACCTTC.

The chain employs TRBV4-1 and TRBJ2-5; 7 nucleotides agree with TRBD2. This CDR3 is 18 amino acids long. Germline V gene data show CDR1 as MGHRA and CDR2 as YSYEKL. The V gene end was trimmed by 1 base and the J gene end by 1 base; junction bases not matched to a gene: 12. CDR3 amino acids: CASSQASAASGIQETQYF. DNA for the CDR3: TGCGCCAGCAGCCAAGCCTCGGCGGCTAGCGGTATCCAAGAGACCCAGTACTTC.

The chain couples TRBV9 to TRBJ1-2; 8 positions match TRBD1. CDR3 length: 13 amino acids. V was clipped by 4 bases and J by 4 bases; unmatched bases: 3. CDR1 is SGDLS, CDR2 YYNGEE, per germline. Here the CDR3 reads CASSLGQGYGYTF. The CDR3 DNA is TGTGCCAGCAGCTTAGGACAGGGCTATGGCTACACCTTC.

V gene TRBV30 combines with J gene TRBJ2-7; D not certain. V shed 7 bases and J shed 4 bases, with 17 bases lying between them. From germline, CDR1 is GTSNPN and CDR2 SVGIG (reference sequence). The CDR3 sequence is 13 residues long. CDR3 sequence reads: CASSPLVAYEQYF. In nucleotides, the CDR3 is TGTGCCTCAAGCCCCCTAGTGGCGTACGAGCAGTACTTC.

The sample holds one count of this clone. This chain uses TRBV18 with TRBJ1-4; no definite D call. The V gene lost 6 bases and the J gene lost 4 bases, with 15 bases spanning the gap. Germline V gene data show CDR1 as KGHSH and CDR2 as LQKENI. This CDR3 has 15 amino acids. The CDR3 loop is CASSLPEEGNEKLFF. As DNA, the CDR3 is TGTGCCAGCTCGCTCCCCGAAGAGGGTAATGAAAAACTGTTTTTT.

This chain links TRBV5-4 with TRBJ2-7; D perhaps matches TRBD2 (5 bases). The CDR3 runs to 14 residues. V lost 4 bases to trimming and J lost 6 bases, with 17 bases between them. Germline loops: CDR1 SGHNT, CDR2 YYREEE (reference sequence). Here the CDR3 DNA reads TGTGCCAGCAGCAACCGGGCCCCCCTAGCCGAGCAGTACTTC. It codes for CASSNRAPLAEQYF.

The V call is TRBV2, the J call TRBJ1-6; D uncertain. Germline V gene lookup returns CDR1 SNHLY and CDR2 FYNNEI. V dropped 6 bases and J dropped 7 bases, with 13 bases sitting between them. The CDR3 consists of 14 residues. CDR3 in amino acids: CASSPRVGNSPLHF. The CDR3 nucleotides are TGTGCCAGCAGCCCGAGGGTGGGGAATTCACCCCTCCACTTT.

The V call is TRBV5-6, the J call TRBJ1-5; a possible D gene is TRBD1 (6 bases). Per germline, CDR1 SGHDT and CDR2 YYEEEE. V was pared by 4 bases and J by 6 bases, with 14 bases between. This CDR3 is built from 14 residues. CDR3 nucleotide sequence: TGTGCCAGCAGCACCACAGGGAGGGTTCAGCCCCAGCATTTT. Translating it yields CASSTTGRVQPQHF.

J is TRBJ2-7 and V is TRBV4-1; 7 bases align to TRBD1. The germline V gene encodes CDR1 MGHRA and CDR2 YSYEKL. The trim removed 1 base at V and 3 bases at J, leaving 6 bases unmatched. The length of the CDR3 is 15 residues. CDR3 DNA sequence: TGCGCCAGCAGCCAAGTCGGGACAGCCTTCTACGAGCAGTACTTC. Amino acid sequence: CASSQVGTAFYEQYF.

The J gene is TRBJ2-7, the V gene TRBV9; perhaps TRBD1 as D (5 bases). Trimming left V 0 bases short and J 7 bases short, with 11 bases between. CDR3 length: 13 residues. Germline V gene sequence: CDR1 SGDLS, CDR2 YYNGEE. Here the CDR3 reads CASSVGTFGEQYF. The CDR3 bases are TGTGCCAGCAGCGTAGGGACATTTGGAGAGCAGTACTTC.

The V call is TRBV28, the J call TRBJ1-2; 7 bases fit TRBD1. V dropped 1 base and J dropped 6; count of bases not matched to a gene: 8. This CDR3 has 15 residues. Germline CDR1 and CDR2: MDHEN and SYDVKM. CDR3 in amino acids: CASSLLPGQQHGYTF. Here the CDR3 DNA reads TGTGCCAGCAGTTTATTGCCGGGACAGCAGCATGGCTACACCTTC.

The rearrangement joins TRBV2 to TRBJ1-5; tentative D call: TRBD1 (6 bases). Germline V gene sequence: CDR1 SNHLY, CDR2 FYNNEI. V lost 6 bases to trimming and J lost 0 bases, with 12 bases between them. The CDR3 contains 15 residues. CDR3 DNA: TGTGCCAGCAGGGCCAGGGACATTAGCAATCAGCCCCAGCATTTT. Translated, it gives CASRARDISNQPQHF.

This sequence joins TRBV28 and TRBJ2-5; D is possibly TRBD1 (5 bases). The length of the CDR3 is 15 residues. Trimming left V 7 bases short and J 4 bases short, with 19 bases between. Germline V gene data show CDR1 as MDHEN and CDR2 as SYDVKM. CDR3 in amino acids: CASTLGSGIRETQYF. Written as DNA, the CDR3 is TGTGCCAGCACCTTGGGGTCAGGGATCCGAGAGACCCAGTACTTC.

The CDR3 is CASSHQGREQYF. The CDR3 DNA reads TGTGCCAGCAGCCACCAGGGTCGCGAGCAGTACTTC. The rearrangement uses TRBV3-1 (or the pseudogene TRBV3-2) and TRBJ2-7; possible D gene TRBD1, 5 bases. This CDR3 is 12 amino acids long. Trimming removed 3 bases from V and 6 bases from J, with 9 bases in between. The germline V gene encodes CDR1 LGHDT and CDR2 YNNKEL (reference sequence).

The rearrangement joins TRBV6-4 to TRBJ2-3; 10 nucleotides match TRBD1. Germline CDR1 MRHNA, CDR2 SNTAGT. Trimming removed 4 bases from V and 5 bases from J; junction bases left unmatched: 3. The CDR3 runs to 14 residues. The DNA for the CDR3 is TGTGCCAGCAGTGGGACAGGGGGACAAGATACGCAGTATTTT. Protein: CASSGTGGQDTQYF.